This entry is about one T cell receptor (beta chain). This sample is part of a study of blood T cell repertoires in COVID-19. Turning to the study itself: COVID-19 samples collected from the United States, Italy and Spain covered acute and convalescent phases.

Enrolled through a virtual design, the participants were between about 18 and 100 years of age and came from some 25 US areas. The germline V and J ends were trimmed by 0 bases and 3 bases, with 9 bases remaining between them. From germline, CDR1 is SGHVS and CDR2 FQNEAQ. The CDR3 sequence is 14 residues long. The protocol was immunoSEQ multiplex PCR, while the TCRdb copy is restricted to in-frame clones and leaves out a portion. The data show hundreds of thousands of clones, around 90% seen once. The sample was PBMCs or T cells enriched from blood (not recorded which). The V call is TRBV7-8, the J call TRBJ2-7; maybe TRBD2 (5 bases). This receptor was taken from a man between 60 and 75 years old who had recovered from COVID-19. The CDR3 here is CASSLALGGYEQYF. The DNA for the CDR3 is TGTGCCAGCAGCTTAGCCCTCGGAGGCTACGAGCAGTACTTC.